This T cell receptor beta chain was documented in a study of beta chain features in type 1 diabetes. The investigators reverse transcribed all of the isolated RNA, so they sequenced expressed TCRB transcripts. Profiled with immunoSEQ multiplex PCR; TCRdb holds only in-frame clones, not every one. The table includes a few hundred thousand clones, over 10% detected once. General observations from the study: Across patients, naive, central memory and Treg TCRB repertoires exhibited apparently greater similarity than was observed across healthy donors. Moderate yet significant TCRB CDR3 shortening was seen in Type 1 diabetes patients in all four CD4+ subsets. Possible PCR preference for shorter templates applied equally to patients and controls.

From germline, CDR1 is MGHRA and CDR2 YSYEKL. The germline V and J ends were trimmed by 0 bases and 0 bases, with 9 bases remaining between them. This CDR3 comprises 16 residues. One heparinised blood draw, averaging about 100 mL, came from each donor. Comments on this clone: The antigen is undetermined.

Sample: naive CD4+ T cells from blood. This TCR came from a woman under 30 with type 1 diabetes. V and J are TRBV4-1 and TRBJ1-3; weak D call: TRBD1 (6 bases). The DNA of the CDR3 is TGCGCCAGCAGCCAAGACGGACAGACCTCTGGAAACACCATATATTTT. The encoded protein is CASSQDGQTSGNTIYF.